This TCR beta chain was sequenced for a study of blood T cell repertoires in COVID-19. CDR1 and CDR2 (germline): SGHTA, FQGNSA. This CDR3 spans 15 amino acids. With 0 bases removed from V and 3 bases from J, the gap between germline ends came to 8 bases. Authors' analysis steps: Estimated nucleated cell counts came from reference gene primer amplification. TCRdb's table, derived via immunoSEQ multiplex PCR, lists solely in-frame clones and lacks some. That table gives V, J and clone size, and the DNA gave D and trimming. The repertoire holds some 290,000 clones, with approximately 90% as singletons. This chain uses TRBV7-2 with TRBJ2-2, with D unresolved. Sequenced material: peripheral blood. This TCR came from a woman aged 45 to 65 who had recovered from COVID-19. The CDR3 region is CASSLALVHTGELFF. The DNA for the CDR3 is TGTGCCAGCAGCTTAGCACTGGTCCACACCGGGGAGCTGTTTTTT.